The clone carrying this T cell receptor beta chain appeared a few times. Its antigen is not identified. These data belong to a study of identical twins. TCRdb re-called the 5' RACE reads with MiXCR, one entry per CDR3 protein. The data show some 300,000 distinct CDR3 sequences, about 12% seen once. Regarding the study as a whole: Without tracking the same donors, conclusions rested on cross-sectional statistical analysis. Twin pairs had excess sharing that was weaker in beta out-of-frame sequences. The models systematically underestimated how much out-of-frame TCR alpha was shared in monozygotic twins.

The V segment lost 7 bases and the J segment 3 bases; nucleotides outside the gene matches: 7. The CDR3 has 14 residues. Per germline, CDR1 SQVTM and CDR2 ANQGSEA. The data were also submitted as part of a second study, on yellow fever vaccine responses in identical twins. That work states: Reportedly, the response of twins' T cells to the vaccine seemed partly convergent, partly personalized.

V and J are TRBV29-1 and TRBJ2-1; TRBD2 matches at 9 bases. This TCR was sampled from a woman aged 18 to 35 in good health. The sample comprised CD8+ T cells sorted from blood. CDR3 DNA: TGCAGCGGGGCGGGGACTAGCAGCTACAATGAGCAGTTCTTC. This translates into CSGAGTSSYNEQFF.